One and the same sample provided the 3 T cell receptor beta chains below, sequenced in a study of long-term antiretroviral therapy in people with HIV. The immunoSEQ assay was v3.0, run at survey level. Repertoires were generated with immunoSEQ multiplex PCR, while TCRdb's copy carries only in-frame clones and drops some. The sample shows roughly 28,000 clones, around 90% of them seen only once. Sequences were derived from unsorted PBMCs, sampled 5.2 years after starting antiretroviral therapy. The source of these receptors is a woman between 40 and 55 years old with HIV.

CDR3 DNA: TGTGCCAGCAGCTTCTCAGGGGCGGACACTGAAGCTTTCTTT. Its protein product is CASSFSGADTEAFF. The chain uses TRBV11-3 and TRBJ1-1; the D gene is possibly TRBD1 (6 bases). The CDR3 is 14 residues long. Germline-derived CDR1 and CDR2 are SGHNT and YENEEA. Trimming removed 3 bases at V and 3 bases at J, with 11 bases between.

This clone has just a few counts. The V gene is TRBV11-3, the J gene TRBJ2-7; D may match TRBD1 or TRBD2 (5 bases each). This CDR3 region has 14 residues. Germline CDR1 SGHNT, CDR2 YENEEA. Trimming cost V 7 bases and J 1 base, with 14 bases left between them. CDR3 loop: CASTSGDRSYEQYF. In DNA, the CDR3 is TGTGCCAGCACTTCTGGGGACCGATCCTACGAGCAGTACTTC.

The chain has TRBV11-3 and TRBJ2-2, with 9 positions matching TRBD1. Germline assignment: CDR1 SGHNT and CDR2 YENEEA. Losses at the gene ends were 5 bases for V and 7 bases for J; bases not matched to a gene: 5. This CDR3 contains 14 residues. The CDR3 here is CASSKQGAGGELFF. The CDR3 DNA reads as TGTGCCAGCAGCAAACAGGGGGCGGGCGGGGAGCTGTTTTTT. Using reference TRBV11-3 and TRBJ2-2 for the parts outside the CDR3, the full variable domain is EAGVVQSPRYKIIEKKQPVAFWCNPISGHNTLYWYLQNLGQGPELLIRYENEEAVDDSQLPKDRFSAERLKGVDSTLKIQPAELGDSAVYLCASSKQGAGGELFFGEGSRLTVL.